This passage covers 17 T cell receptor beta chains from one sample sequenced in a study of tumor-infiltrating lymphocytes in oesophageal squamous cell carcinoma. TCRdb re-called the PCR reads through MiXCR, storing one row per CDR3 protein. The sample lists roughly 20,000 distinct CDR3 sequences; less than 55% were seen once. Specimen: normal esophageal tissue next to the tumor. Receptor source: a female donor with esophageal squamous cell carcinoma.

The chain has TRBV4-1 and TRBJ2-1; no definite D call. Germline V gene lookup returns CDR1 MGHRA and CDR2 YSYEKL. V gave up 0 bases and J gave up 0 bases, with 15 bases separating them. CDR3 length: 18 residues. The CDR3 DNA follows: TGCGCCAGCAGCCAAGATCGAGGCAGCCGGAGCTCCTACAATGAGCAGTTCTTC. Translation gives CASSQDRGSRSSYNEQFF.

This CDR3 reads CASSEGTAHNSPLHF. For the CDR3, the DNA is TGTGCCAGCAGTGAAGGGACAGCCCATAATTCACCCCTCCACTTT. The gene calls are TRBV25-1 and TRBJ1-6; TRBD1 matches 7 bases. The V gene's germline CDR1 is MGHDK and CDR2 SYGVNS. J was trimmed by 5 bases and V by 2 bases; bases with no gene match: 3. This CDR3 has 15 residues.

The chain links TRBV7-3 to TRBJ1-1; TRBD1 matches at 7 bases. V was pared by 5 bases and J by 4 bases, with 4 bases of the junction left unmatched. Germline V gene sequence: CDR1 SGHTA, CDR2 FQGTGA. CDR3 length equals 13 residues. This chain's CDR3 is CASSAGGGTEAFF. The CDR3 coding sequence is TGTGCCAGCAGCGCAGGGGGGGGCACTGAAGCTTTCTTT.

This clonotype was detected once. The junction does not match germline at one end; this may be a read error. The chain carries TRBV7-6 and TRBJ2-5, with TRBD1 matching over 9 bases. Germline V gene lookup returns CDR1 SGHVS and CDR2 FNYEAQ. The CDR3 extends over 15 amino acids. The CDR3 is CASSPSTGGRETQYF. The CDR3 region has the DNA TGTGCTAGCAGCCCGAGTACAGGGGGCCGGGAGACCCAGTACTTC.

The rearrangement links TRBV7-6 to TRBJ2-7; maybe TRBD2 (6 bases). Gene TRBJ2-5 matches the end of the DNA better, so the J call may be wrong. Germline CDR1 reads SGHVS; CDR2 reads FNYEAQ. The CDR3 loop spans 13 amino acids. For the CDR3, the DNA is TGTGCCAGCAGCCCGGACTATCAAGAGACCCAGTACTTC. Protein product: CASSPDYQETQYF.

The chain employs TRBV7-3 and TRBJ2-7; 9 bases are a match to TRBD1. The DNA end is a closer match to TRBJ1-2, so the J assignment may be wrong. CDR1 is SGHTA and CDR2 is FQGTGA in the germline V gene. The CDR3 covers 16 residues. This CDR3 reads CASSLGTGTFNYGYTF. In DNA, the CDR3 is TGTGCCAGCAGCTTAGGGACAGGGACTTTTAACTATGGCTACACCTTC.

The chain couples TRBV3-1 to TRBJ2-7; tentative D call: TRBD2 (6 bases). The CDR3 totals 14 residues. The germline V gene has CDR1 LGHDT and CDR2 YNNKEL (reference sequence). Trimming took off 3 bases at V and 0 bases at J, with 9 bases between the two ends. This chain's CDR3 is CASSQAGSSYEQYF. CDR3 bases: TGTGCCAGCAGCCAGGCCGGGAGCTCCTACGAGCAGTACTTC.

The genes are TRBV6-6 and TRBJ2-7; TRBD1 matches at 12 bases. The J call may be mistaken, given a closer DNA end match to TRBJ2-5. Germline-derived CDR1 and CDR2 are MNHNY and SVGAGI (reference sequence). CDR3 length: 16 amino acids. The CDR3 sequence: CASRRGQGAGEETQYF. The CDR3 nucleotides read TGTGCCAGCAGAAGGGGACAGGGGGCTGGGGAAGAGACCCAGTACTTC.

This chain connects TRBV7-6 to TRBJ2-3; D may be TRBD2 (6 bases). The germline CDR1 and CDR2 sequences are SGHVS and FNYEAQ. The V gene lost 1 base and the J gene lost 2 bases, with 19 bases spanning the gap. The CDR3 sequence is 18 residues long. CDR3 nucleotide sequence: TGTGCCAGCAGCTTAGGACGGATCCGGGCGGGGTCCACAGATACGCAGTATTTT. Translating it yields CASSLGRIRAGSTDTQYF.

The rearrangement uses TRBV20-1 and TRBJ2-1; no definite D call. The length of the CDR3 is 11 residues. CDR1 DFQATT and CDR2 SNEGSKA come from the germline V gene (reference sequence). Trimming took 1 base from V and 5 from J, leaving 3 bases between them. The CDR3 protein is CSARGDNEQFF. The DNA of the CDR3 is TGCAGTGCTAGAGGCGACAATGAGCAGTTCTTC.

A note on this clonotype: Since the CDR3 does not end with the conserved phenylalanine or tryptophan, this likely comes from a read error. No DNA is shown, since the ends of the CDR3 on it are uncertain; the CDR3 is the one TCRdb lists. The V call is TRBV7-2, the J call TRBJ2-6; the table calls TRBD1, which could not be checked here. CDR1 is SGHTA, CDR2 FQGNSA, per germline. The CDR3 extends over 8 residues, inclusive of both ends. The CDR3 region is CASSLLGT.

This chain joins TRBV11-2 and TRBJ2-7; D possibly corresponds to TRBD1 (6 bases). Gene TRBJ2-5 matches the end of the DNA better, so the J call may be wrong. The CDR3 is made up of 14 amino acids. The germline V gene encodes CDR1 SGHAT and CDR2 FQNNGV. CDR3 sequence: CASRQGWVRETQYF. Here the CDR3 DNA reads TGTGCCAGCCGGCAGGGGTGGGTCAGAGAGACCCAGTACTTC.

J is TRBJ2-3 and V is TRBV7-8; D not resolved. Between the trimmed V and J ends, which lost 0 bases and 2 bases, there was a span of 12 bases. Germline V gene data show CDR1 as SGHVS and CDR2 as FQNEAQ. This CDR3 spans 16 amino acids. CDR3 residues: CASSLAKQSPTDTQYF. In DNA, the CDR3 is TGTGCCAGCAGCTTAGCTAAGCAGTCCCCCACAGATACGCAGTATTTT.

This clonotype showed up many times. V and J are TRBV28 and TRBJ2-7; D perhaps matches TRBD1 (6 bases). Trimming took 0 bases from V and 7 from J, leaving 13 bases between them. The CDR3 loop spans 14 amino acids. Germline-derived CDR1 and CDR2 are MDHEN and SYDVKM. In nucleotides, the CDR3 is TGTGCCAGCAGTTTATGGGGACAACCTCGGGAGCAGTACTTC. It codes for CASSLWGQPREQYF.

This clonotype is medium-sized (0.01 to 0.1%). This rearrangement joins TRBV12-3 or TRBV12-4 to TRBJ2-5; TRBD1 matches 8 bases. The CDR3 runs to 17 residues. Unmatched junction bases numbered 10, after V lost 2 bases and J lost 2 bases. The CDR3 region is CASSLWTGYGSQETQYF. The DNA of the CDR3 is TGTGCCAGCAGTTTATGGACAGGGTACGGTTCACAAGAGACCCAGTACTTC.

J is TRBJ2-3 and V is TRBV7-2; 14 nucleotides line up with TRBD2. CDR1 is SGHTA and CDR2 is FQGNSA in the germline V gene. V gave up 5 bases and J gave up 3 bases; unmatched junction bases: 7. The CDR3 spans 17 residues. CDR3 loop: CASSLGLAGVGTDTQYF. Here the CDR3 DNA reads TGTGCCAGCAGCCTGGGACTAGCGGGAGTAGGAACAGATACGCAGTATTTT.

Regarding this clonotype: The junction departs from the called germline gene at one end, perhaps through a read error. The chain employs TRBV10-2 and TRBJ2-5, with no clear D. The germline CDR1 and CDR2 sequences are WSHSY and SAAADI. The CDR3 spans 15 residues. The CDR3 reads CASSESDGYNSPLHF. The DNA of the CDR3 is TGCGCCAGCAGTGAGTCGGACGGCTATAATTCACCCCTCCACTTC.